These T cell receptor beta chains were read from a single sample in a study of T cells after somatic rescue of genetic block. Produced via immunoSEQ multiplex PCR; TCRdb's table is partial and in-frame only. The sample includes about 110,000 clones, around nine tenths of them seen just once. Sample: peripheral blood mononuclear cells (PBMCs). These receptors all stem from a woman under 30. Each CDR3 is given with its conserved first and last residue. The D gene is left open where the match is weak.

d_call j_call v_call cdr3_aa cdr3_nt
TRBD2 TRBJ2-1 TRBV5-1 CASSLPGLAGGPYSYNEQFF TGCGCCAGCAGCTTGCCCGGACTAGCGGGGGGACCTTACTCCTACAATGAGCAGTTCTTC
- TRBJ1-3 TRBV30 CAWRRGNTIYF TGTGCCTGGAGAAGGGGAAACACCATATATTTT
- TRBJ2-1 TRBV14 CASNGGVYNEQFF TGTGCCAGCAATGGCGGGGTCTACAATGAGCAGTTCTTC
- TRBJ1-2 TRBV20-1 CSATGNGYTF TGCAGTGCTACAGGCAATGGCTACACCTTC
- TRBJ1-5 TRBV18 CASSPEEGQPQHF TGTGCCAGCTCACCTGAGGAGGGTCAGCCCCAGCATTTT
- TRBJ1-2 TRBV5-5 CASSLAEAADLFYGYTF TGTGCCAGCAGCTTGGCCGAGGCAGCCGACCTTTTCTATGGCTACACCTTC
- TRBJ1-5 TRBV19 CASSPTLDGPGGAPQHF TGTGCCAGTAGTCCCACTCTTGACGGGCCGGGTGGGGCGCCCCAGCATTTT
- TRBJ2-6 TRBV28 CASTLSGANVLTF TGTGCCAGCACCCTCTCTGGGGCCAACGTCCTGACTTTC
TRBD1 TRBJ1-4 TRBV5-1 CASSLGQGFATNEKLFF TGCGCCAGCAGCTTGGGACAGGGATTTGCAACTAATGAAAAACTGTTTTTT
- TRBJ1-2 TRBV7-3 CASSPGGLSGYTF TGTGCCAGCAGCCCAGGCGGGTTAAGTGGCTACACCTTC
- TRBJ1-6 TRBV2 CASSDLVGGYNSPLHF TGTGCCAGCAGTGATCTGGTAGGGGGCTATAATTCACCCCTCCACTTT
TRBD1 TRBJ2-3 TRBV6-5 CASSWTGGIADTQYF TGTGCCAGCAGTTGGACAGGGGGTATTGCAGATACGCAGTATTTT
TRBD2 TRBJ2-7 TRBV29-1 CSVELADYEQYF TGCAGCGTTGAGCTAGCGGACTACGAGCAGTACTTC
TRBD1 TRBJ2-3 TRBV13 CASSLARGSTDTQYF TGTGCCAGCAGCTTAGCCAGGGGGAGCACAGATACGCAGTATTTT
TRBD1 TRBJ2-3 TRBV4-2 CASSRWAGTGEADTQYF TGTGCCAGCAGTAGGTGGGCCGGGACAGGGGAGGCAGATACGCAGTATTTT